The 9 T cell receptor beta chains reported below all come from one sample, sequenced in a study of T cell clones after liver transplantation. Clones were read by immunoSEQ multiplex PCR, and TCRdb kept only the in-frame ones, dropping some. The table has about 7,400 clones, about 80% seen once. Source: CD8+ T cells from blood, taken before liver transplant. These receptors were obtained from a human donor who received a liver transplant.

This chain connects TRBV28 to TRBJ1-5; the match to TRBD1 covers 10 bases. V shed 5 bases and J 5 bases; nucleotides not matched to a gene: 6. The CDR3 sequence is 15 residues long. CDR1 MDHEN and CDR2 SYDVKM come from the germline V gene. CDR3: CASSPRDRGYQPQHF. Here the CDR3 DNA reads TGTGCCAGCAGTCCCCGGGACAGGGGATATCAGCCCCAGCATTTT.

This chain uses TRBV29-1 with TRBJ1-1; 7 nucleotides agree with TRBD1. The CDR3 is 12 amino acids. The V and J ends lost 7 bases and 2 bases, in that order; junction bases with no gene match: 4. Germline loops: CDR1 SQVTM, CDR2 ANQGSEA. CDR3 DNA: TGCAGCGAGAACAGGGGCAACACTGAAGCTTTCTTT. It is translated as CSENRGNTEAFF.

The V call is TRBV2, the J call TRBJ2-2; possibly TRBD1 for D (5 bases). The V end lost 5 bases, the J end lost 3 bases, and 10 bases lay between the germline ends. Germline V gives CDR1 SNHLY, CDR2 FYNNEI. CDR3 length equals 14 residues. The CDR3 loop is CASSLRAYTGELFF. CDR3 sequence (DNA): TGTGCCAGCAGTCTCAGGGCTTACACCGGGGAGCTGTTTTTT.

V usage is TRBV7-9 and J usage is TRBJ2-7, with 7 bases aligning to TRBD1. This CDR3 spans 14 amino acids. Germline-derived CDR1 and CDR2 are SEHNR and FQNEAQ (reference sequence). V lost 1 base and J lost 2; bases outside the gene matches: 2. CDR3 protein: CASSLGQGAYEQYF. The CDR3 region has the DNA TGTGCCAGCAGCTTAGGGCAGGGGGCCTACGAGCAGTACTTC.

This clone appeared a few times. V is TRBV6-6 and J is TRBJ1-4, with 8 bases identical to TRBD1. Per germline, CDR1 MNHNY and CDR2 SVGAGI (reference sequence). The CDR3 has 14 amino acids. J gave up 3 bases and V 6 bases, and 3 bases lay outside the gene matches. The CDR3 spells CASSLQGANEKLFF. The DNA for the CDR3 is TGTGCCAGCAGCCTACAGGGGGCTAATGAAAAACTGTTTTTT.

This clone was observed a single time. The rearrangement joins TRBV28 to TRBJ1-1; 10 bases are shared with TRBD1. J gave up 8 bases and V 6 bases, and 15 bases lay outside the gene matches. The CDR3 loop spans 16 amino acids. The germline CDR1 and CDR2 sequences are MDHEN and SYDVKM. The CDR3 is CASSLPLGTGAWEAFF. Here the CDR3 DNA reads TGTGCCAGCAGCCTTCCATTGGGGACAGGGGCGTGGGAAGCTTTCTTT.

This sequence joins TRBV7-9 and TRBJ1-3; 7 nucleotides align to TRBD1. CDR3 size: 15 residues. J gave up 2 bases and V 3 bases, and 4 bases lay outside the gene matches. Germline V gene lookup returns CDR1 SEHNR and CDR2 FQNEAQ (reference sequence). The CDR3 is CASSFQGDPGNTIYF. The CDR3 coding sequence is TGTGCCAGCAGCTTCCAGGGGGATCCTGGAAACACCATATATTTT.

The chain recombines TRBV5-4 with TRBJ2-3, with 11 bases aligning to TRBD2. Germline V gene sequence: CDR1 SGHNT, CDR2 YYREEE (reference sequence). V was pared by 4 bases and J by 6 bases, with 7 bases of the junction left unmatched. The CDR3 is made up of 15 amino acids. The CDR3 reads CASSVLSGGADTQYF. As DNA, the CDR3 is TGTGCCAGCAGCGTACTTAGCGGGGGGGCCGATACGCAGTATTTT.

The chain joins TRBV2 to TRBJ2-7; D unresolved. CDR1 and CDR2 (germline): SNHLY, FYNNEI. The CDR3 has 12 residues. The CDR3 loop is CATAVLTYEQYF. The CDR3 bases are TGTGCGACGGCGGTTCTCACCTACGAGCAGTACTTC.